This T cell receptor (beta chain) was sequenced in a study of monozygotic twins with cystic fibrosis. Study-wide results and caveats: Monozygotic CF twins shared more identical nucleotide clonotypes than unrelated patients. In this small cohort, shared CDR3 numbers showed no association with age, concordance or disease severity.

Produced via immunoSEQ multiplex PCR; TCRdb's table is partial and in-frame only. The data show around 35,000 clones, around 82% seen once. The V gene's germline CDR1 is SQVTM and CDR2 ANQGSEA. V lost 6 bases to trimming and J lost 3 bases, with 11 bases between them. The CDR3 extends over 12 amino acids. In regard to this clone: Its specificity is not known.

The chain carries TRBV29-1 and TRBJ1-2; the D is unclear. This clonotype originated in a girl aged 2-10 years with cystic fibrosis. Sequenced sample: blood. The DNA of the CDR3 is TGCAGCGTCCCCCCCGGGGACTATGGCTACACCTTC. It specifies CSVPPGDYGYTF. Using reference TRBV29-1 and TRBJ1-2 for the parts outside the CDR3, the full variable domain is SAVISQKPSRDICQRGTSLTIQCQVDSQVTMMFWYRQQPGQSLTLIATANQGSEATYESGFVIDKFPISRPNLTFSTLTVSNMSPEDSSIYLCSVPPGDYGYTFGSGTRLTVV.